A single sample is the source of the 10 T cell receptor beta chains below, sequenced in a study of blood T cell repertoires in COVID-19. The data were produced by immunoSEQ multiplex PCR, yet TCRdb's version contains in-frame clones alone and is incomplete. Of about 50,000 clones in the sample, more than 70% were seen once. The sequencing sample was made of peripheral blood. These receptors all come from an older woman with acute or convalescent COVID-19.

The V gene is TRBV6-5, the J gene TRBJ1-6; D perhaps matches TRBD1 (5 bases). The V and J ends lost 8 bases and 7 bases respectively, with 15 bases between them. This CDR3 has 14 amino acids. CDR1 MNHEY and CDR2 SVGAGI come from the germline V gene. The CDR3 sequence: CASARGGSNSPLHF. DNA for the CDR3: TGTGCCAGCGCCCGCGGGGGGAGCAATTCACCCCTCCACTTT.

This chain links TRBV6-5 with TRBJ1-2; 10 positions match TRBD1. V lost 2 bases, J lost 8 bases, and 11 bases stayed unmatched. CDR3 length equals 16 residues. CDR1 and CDR2 from the germline V gene are MNHEY and SVGAGI. The chain's CDR3 is CASSYLTTGGVEGYTF. The CDR3 DNA sequence: TGTGCCAGCAGTTACCTAACGACAGGGGGCGTAGAAGGCTACACCTTC.

The rearrangement joins TRBV11-1 to TRBJ2-3; possible D gene TRBD2, 6 bases. Trimming removed 3 bases at V and 1 base at J, with 11 bases between. This CDR3 region has 15 residues. Germline CDR1 SGHAT, CDR2 FQDESV (reference sequence). CDR3 DNA sequence: TGTGCCAGCAGCTTTCCCGGGGGTGGCACAGATACGCAGTATTTT. It yields the protein CASSFPGGGTDTQYF.

The rearrangement uses TRBV19 and TRBJ1-2; possibly TRBD1 for D (5 bases). Trimming cost V 7 bases and J 6 bases, with 24 bases left between them. Looked up from germline, CDR1 is LNHDA and CDR2 is SQIVND (reference sequence). The CDR3 contains 16 residues. The CDR3 region is CASNKVATDSVDGYTF. The CDR3 DNA is TGTGCCAGTAACAAGGTGGCAACCGACAGCGTGGATGGCTACACCTTC.

This rearrangement joins TRBV28 to TRBJ1-5, with D unresolved. Trimming took 6 bases from V and 2 from J, leaving 11 bases between them. The CDR3 runs 14 residues. Germline V lookup: CDR1 MDHEN, CDR2 SYDVKM. DNA of the CDR3: TGTGCCAGCAGCCACGGAGGAGGCAATCAGCCCCAGCATTTT. The encoded protein is CASSHGGGNQPQHF.

The J gene is TRBJ1-4, the V gene TRBV9; no firm D call. V dropped 0 bases and J dropped 0 bases, with 9 bases sitting between them. Germline V lookup: CDR1 SGDLS, CDR2 YYNGEE. The CDR3 runs to 16 residues. The CDR3 DNA reads as TGTGCCAGCAGCGTAGAAGGAGGTGCAACTAATGAAAAACTGTTTTTT. Its protein product is CASSVEGGATNEKLFF.

The rearrangement links TRBV6-5 to TRBJ2-5, with D possibly being TRBD1 (5 bases). Germline V gene lookup returns CDR1 MNHEY and CDR2 SVGAGI. The CDR3 runs to 13 residues. The V gene lost 5 bases and the J gene lost 0 bases, with 7 bases spanning the gap. The CDR3 nucleotides are TGTGCCAGCAGTAGACAGTACCAAGAGACCCAGTACTTC. Amino acids: CASSRQYQETQYF.

The V call is TRBV3-1 (or the pseudogene TRBV3-2), the J call TRBJ2-2; 8 bases match TRBD2. Germline assignment: CDR1 LGHDT and CDR2 YNNKEL (reference sequence). J gave up 1 base and V 1 base, and 5 bases lay outside the gene matches. CDR3 length equals 17 residues. CDR3 amino acids: CASSQVPAGVNTGELFF. In nucleotides, the CDR3 is TGTGCCAGCAGCCAAGTGCCAGCGGGGGTGAACACCGGGGAGCTGTTTTTT.

The chain recombines TRBV6-5 with TRBJ1-1; 7 bases are a match to TRBD1. Germline CDR1 MNHEY, CDR2 SVGAGI. Trimming removed 7 bases from V and 7 bases from J; junction bases left unmatched: 6. The CDR3 spans 12 residues. The CDR3 DNA reads TGTGCCAGCACCCTCAGGGGGGATGAAGCTTTCTTT. Its translation is CASTLRGDEAFF.

The chain uses TRBV3-1 (or the pseudogene TRBV3-2) and TRBJ1-5; 7 bases match TRBD1. V was clipped by 4 bases and J by 1 base; unmatched bases: 4. Germline values: CDR1 LGHDT, CDR2 YNNKEL (reference sequence). The CDR3 is 15 residues long. This CDR3 is CASSPGGISNQPQHF. The CDR3 DNA reads TGTGCCAGCAGCCCAGGGGGGATCAGCAATCAGCCCCAGCATTTT.